These T cell receptor beta chains were read from a single sample in a study of cytomegalovirus exposure and HLA in healthy donors. Measured with immunoSEQ multiplex PCR; TCRdb has only the in-frame clones, and not every one. This sample yields over 150,000 clones, of which roughly 80% are seen a single time; approximately 13% belongs to the top ten. The specimen was PBMCs. The receptors shown here come from a woman aged 50 to 60 in good health and CMV-seronegative. Both conserved end residues are part of each CDR3.

V: TRBV6-5
CDR3: CASSQTTGSSGTQYF

V: TRBV6-1
CDR3: CASSSWDREQHF

V: TRBV11-2
CDR3: CASSSPFVPGYYEQYF

V: TRBV19
CDR3: CASSPRGGAKGETQYF

V: TRBV7-9
CDR3: CASSPPESRRWEQYF

V: TRBV18
CDR3: CASSLRGGAGETQYF

V: TRBV7-2
CDR3: CASSLDRNNQPQHF

V: TRBV28
CDR3: CASYPGAGANTEAFF

V: TRBV4-1
CDR3: CASSQDHSEGYEQYF

V: TRBV5-1
CDR3: CASSLGTGWNEKLFF

V: TRBV2
CDR3: CASSPGGFKEKLFF

V: TRBV5-6
CDR3: CASSTLRDKVSEQYF

V: TRBV4-2
CDR3: CASSQLAGGRGNEQFF

V: TRBV9
CDR3: CASSVAGTRNNEQFF

V: TRBV11-3
CDR3: CASSRTRGAGTGELFF

V: TRBV6-5
CDR3: CASSYLTEAFF

V: TRBV29-1
CDR3: CSGGGQGLADTQYF

V: TRBV18
CDR3: CASSPPVGHQGF

V: TRBV7-2
CDR3: CASRFDRTSPQHF

V: TRBV9
CDR3: CASTVGGAPDTQYF

V: TRBV2
CDR3: CASSDRVANQPQHF

V: TRBV7-9
CDR3: CASSDISGISPYEQYF

V: TRBV10-3
CDR3: CAIVSGRGETEAFF

V: TRBV29-1
CDR3: CSVEKRDRLPTDTQYF

V: TRBV30
CDR3: CAWSNGEGQPQHF